This paragraph reports one T cell receptor (beta chain). The antigen it recognizes is unknown. Base-call qualities are not available, and no considerably larger clone is one nucleotide away. The data are from a study of blood T cell repertoires in COVID-19 (dated by TCRdb to 2020 to 2021). Background on the whole study: Samples covering the acute and convalescent phases of COVID-19 were provided by collaborators in the United States, Italy and Spain. The dataset comprised deeply sampled blood TCRbeta repertoires from subjects exposed to, actively infected with, or recovered from COVID-19. Samples were obtained from the ongoing ImmuneRACE study (first 160 participants) and from over 1,000 subjects provided by 6 global collaborators. The material from the prospective study consisted of cDNA or gDNA derived from T cells, B-cell-depleted T cells, or PBMCs. A freely available public database, intended as a resource for researchers studying the immune response to SARS-CoV-2, is where the repertoires were released. Where available, HLA class I and class II types were obtained from metadata supplied by the sample provider rather than from assay-based typing. A de-identified subject ID, COVID-19 status, age in years and sex were almost always included in the sample metadata.

Relative to germline, V is 0 bases shorter and J is 6 bases shorter, with 7 bases between their ends. Based on the germline V gene, the CDR1 and CDR2 sequences are SGHRS and YFSETQ. The CDR3 has 13 amino acids, counting the end cysteine and phenylalanine. Left in the record is the CDR3 DNA by itself, 39 bases read in frame from the first base. Whole blood was collected in K2EDTA tubes by collaborating institutions according to the institutions' own protocols. For TCRbeta analysis, collaborator samples were shipped as frozen whole blood, as isolated PBMCs, or as DNA extracted from either sample type. The investigation overall reported the following: The quantity of clinical and demographic metadata differed by source and by participant and was supplied without curation.

TCRbeta CDR3 regions were amplified from genomic DNA by means of the immunoSEQ Assay, a bias-controlled multiplex PCR. On the study's bioinformatics: The number of nucleated cells in each sample was estimated from the amplification of reference gene primers within the assay. Sequence reads were collapsed and filtered to measure the absolute abundance of every unique TCRbeta CDR3 rearrangement. For each sample, productive Simpson clonality was calculated as the square root of Simpson's diversity index over productive rearrangements. TCRdb holds this immuneACCESS table with in-frame rearrangements only. Some clones are missing; in checked studies, unresolved V genes explain under half, and the rest has no known cause. Clone size and the V and J calls come from that table; the DNA yielded D and trimming. This sample holds approximately 90,000 clones; roughly 88% were observed only once. Around 25% of the sample is held by the ten biggest clonotypes.

Source material: peripheral blood. The sequence derives from a man aged 55 to 69 with acute or convalescent COVID-19. This sequence uses TRBV5-1 and TRBJ2-1; the D gene identity is not certain. The sequence in DNA is TGCGCCAGCAGCTTGGATCTCTTCAATGAGCAGTTCTTC. This yields the protein CASSLDLFNEQFF.